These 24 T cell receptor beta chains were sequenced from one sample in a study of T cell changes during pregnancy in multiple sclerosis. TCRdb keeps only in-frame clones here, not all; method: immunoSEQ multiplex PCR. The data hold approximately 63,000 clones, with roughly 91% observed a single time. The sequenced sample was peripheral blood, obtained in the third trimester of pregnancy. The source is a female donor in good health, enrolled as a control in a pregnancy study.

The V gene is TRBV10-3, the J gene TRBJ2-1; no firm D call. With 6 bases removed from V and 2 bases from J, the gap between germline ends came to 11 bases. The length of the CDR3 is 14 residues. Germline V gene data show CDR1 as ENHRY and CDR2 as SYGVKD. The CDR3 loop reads CAIRGQAPYNEQFF. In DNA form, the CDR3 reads TGTGCCATCAGAGGCCAGGCCCCCTACAATGAGCAGTTCTTC.

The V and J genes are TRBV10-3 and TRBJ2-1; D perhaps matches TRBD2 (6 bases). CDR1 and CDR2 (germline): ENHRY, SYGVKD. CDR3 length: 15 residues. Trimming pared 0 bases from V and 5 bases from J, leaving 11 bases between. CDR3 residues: CAISESRGTDNEQFF. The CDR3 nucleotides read TGTGCCATCAGTGAGTCCCGCGGGACCGACAATGAGCAGTTCTTC.

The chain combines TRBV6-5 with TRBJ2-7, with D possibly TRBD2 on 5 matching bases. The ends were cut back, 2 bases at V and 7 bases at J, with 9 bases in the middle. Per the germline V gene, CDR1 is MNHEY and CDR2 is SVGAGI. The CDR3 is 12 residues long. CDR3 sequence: CASSYSSGEQYF. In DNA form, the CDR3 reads TGTGCCAGCAGTTACAGTTCGGGGGAGCAGTACTTC.

CDR3 amino acids: CAISEGSGGSQETQYF. The CDR3 region has the DNA TGTGCCATCAGTGAGGGGAGCGGGGGAAGTCAAGAGACCCAGTACTTC. The V and J genes are TRBV10-3 and TRBJ2-5; 8 bases agree with TRBD2. Germline values: CDR1 ENHRY, CDR2 SYGVKD. CDR3 length: 16 amino acids. The junction had 7 bases not matched to a gene; V was cut back by 2 bases and J by 2 bases.

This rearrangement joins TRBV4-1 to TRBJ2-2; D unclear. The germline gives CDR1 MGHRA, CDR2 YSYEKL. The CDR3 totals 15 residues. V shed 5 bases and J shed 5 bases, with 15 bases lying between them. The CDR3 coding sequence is TGCGCCAGCAGCTACACGAGGTCTATGACCGGGGAGCTGTTTTTT. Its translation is CASSYTRSMTGELFF.

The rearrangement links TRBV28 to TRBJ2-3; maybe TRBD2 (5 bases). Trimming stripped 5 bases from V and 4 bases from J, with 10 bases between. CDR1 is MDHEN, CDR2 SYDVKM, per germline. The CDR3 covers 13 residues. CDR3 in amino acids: CASSPPEADTQYF. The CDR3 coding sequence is TGTGCCAGCAGTCCGCCGGAGGCAGATACGCAGTATTTT.

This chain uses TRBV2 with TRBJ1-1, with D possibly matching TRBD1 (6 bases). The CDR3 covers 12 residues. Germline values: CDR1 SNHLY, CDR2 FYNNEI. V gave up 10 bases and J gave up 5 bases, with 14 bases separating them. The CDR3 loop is CATLNQGTEAFF. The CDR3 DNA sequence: TGTGCCACCCTAAACCAGGGGACTGAAGCTTTCTTT. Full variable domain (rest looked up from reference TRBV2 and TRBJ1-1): EPEVTQTPSHQVTQMGQEVILRCVPISNHLYFYWYRQILGQKVEFLVSFYNNEISEKSEIFDDQFSVERPDGSNFTLKIRSTKLEDSAMYFCATLNQGTEAFFGQGTRLTVV.

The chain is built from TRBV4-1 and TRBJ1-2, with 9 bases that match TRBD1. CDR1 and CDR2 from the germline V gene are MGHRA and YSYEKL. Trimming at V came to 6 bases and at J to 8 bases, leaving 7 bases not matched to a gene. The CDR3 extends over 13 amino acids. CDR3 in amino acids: CASRNRGQDGYTF. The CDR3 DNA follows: TGCGCCAGCAGGAACAGGGGGCAGGACGGCTACACCTTC.

The CDR3 sequence is CASSEALFPGQGYGYTF. As DNA, the CDR3 is TGTGCCAGCAGTGAAGCTCTTTTCCCGGGACAGGGATATGGCTACACCTTC. The rearrangement joins TRBV6-1 to TRBJ1-2; 9 nucleotides line up with TRBD1. V gave up 0 bases and J gave up 5 bases; unmatched junction bases: 10. This CDR3 region has 17 residues. CDR1 MNHNS and CDR2 SASEGT come from the germline V gene.

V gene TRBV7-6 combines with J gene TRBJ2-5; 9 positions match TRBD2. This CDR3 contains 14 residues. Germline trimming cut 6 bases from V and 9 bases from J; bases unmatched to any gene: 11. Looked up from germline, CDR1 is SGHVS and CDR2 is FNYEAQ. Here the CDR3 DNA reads TGTGCCAGCAGTAGTACTAGTAGCGGGAGAGCCCAGTACTTC. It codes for CASSSTSSGRAQYF.

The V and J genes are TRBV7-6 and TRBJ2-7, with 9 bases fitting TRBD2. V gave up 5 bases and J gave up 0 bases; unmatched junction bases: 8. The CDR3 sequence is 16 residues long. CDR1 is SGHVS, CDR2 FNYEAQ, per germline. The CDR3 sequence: CASSPHSGGSSYEQYF. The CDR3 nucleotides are TGTGCCAGCAGCCCGCATAGCGGGGGCTCCTCCTACGAGCAGTACTTC.

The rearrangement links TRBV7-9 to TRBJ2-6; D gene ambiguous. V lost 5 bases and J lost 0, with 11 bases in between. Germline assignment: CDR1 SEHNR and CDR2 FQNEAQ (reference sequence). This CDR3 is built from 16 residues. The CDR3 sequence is CASSPGAYSGANVLTF. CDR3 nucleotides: TGTGCCAGCAGCCCAGGCGCATACTCTGGGGCCAACGTCCTGACTTTC.

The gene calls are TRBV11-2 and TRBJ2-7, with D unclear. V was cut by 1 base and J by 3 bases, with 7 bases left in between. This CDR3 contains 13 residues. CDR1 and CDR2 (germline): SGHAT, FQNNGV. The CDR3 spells CASSLAGLYEQYF. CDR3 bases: TGTGCCAGCAGCTTAGCTGGGCTCTACGAGCAGTACTTC. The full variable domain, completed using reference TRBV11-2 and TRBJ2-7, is EAGVAQSPRYKIIEKRQSVAFWCNPISGHATLYWYQQILGQGPKLLIQFQNNGVVDDSQLPKDRFSAERLKGVDSTLKIQPAKLEDSAVYLCASSLAGLYEQYFGPGTRLTVT.

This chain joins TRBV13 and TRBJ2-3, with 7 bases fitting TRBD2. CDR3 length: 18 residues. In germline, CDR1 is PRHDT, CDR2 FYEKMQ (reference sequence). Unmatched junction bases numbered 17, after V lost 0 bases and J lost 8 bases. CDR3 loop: CASSLGQRSASERGTQYF. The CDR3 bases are TGTGCCAGCAGCTTAGGACAGCGTTCAGCTAGCGAGCGGGGTACGCAGTATTTT.

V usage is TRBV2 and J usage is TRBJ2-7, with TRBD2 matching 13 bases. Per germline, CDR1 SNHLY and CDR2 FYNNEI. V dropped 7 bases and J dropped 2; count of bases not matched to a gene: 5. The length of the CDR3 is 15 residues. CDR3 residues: CASNKLAGGTYEQYF. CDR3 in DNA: TGTGCCAGCAATAAACTAGCGGGAGGGACCTACGAGCAGTACTTC.

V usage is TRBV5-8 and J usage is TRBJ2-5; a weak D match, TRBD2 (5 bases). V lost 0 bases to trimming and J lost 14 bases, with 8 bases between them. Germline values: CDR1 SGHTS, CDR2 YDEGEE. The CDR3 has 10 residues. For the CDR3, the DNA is TGTGCCAGCAGCTTGGGGGGAGTATACTTC. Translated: CASSLGGVYF.

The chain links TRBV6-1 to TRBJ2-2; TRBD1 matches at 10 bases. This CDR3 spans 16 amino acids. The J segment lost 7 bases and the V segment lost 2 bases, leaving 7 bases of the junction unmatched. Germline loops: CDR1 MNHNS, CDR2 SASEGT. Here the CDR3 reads CASSESGTGAGGELFF. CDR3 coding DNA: TGTGCCAGCAGTGAATCTGGGACAGGGGCCGGCGGGGAGCTGTTTTTT.

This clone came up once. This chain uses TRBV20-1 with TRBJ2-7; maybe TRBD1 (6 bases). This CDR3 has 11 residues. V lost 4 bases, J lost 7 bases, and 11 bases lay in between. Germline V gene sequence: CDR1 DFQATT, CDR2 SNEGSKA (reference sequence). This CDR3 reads CSATGEREQYF. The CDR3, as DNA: TGCAGTGCTACAGGGGAGAGGGAGCAGTACTTC.

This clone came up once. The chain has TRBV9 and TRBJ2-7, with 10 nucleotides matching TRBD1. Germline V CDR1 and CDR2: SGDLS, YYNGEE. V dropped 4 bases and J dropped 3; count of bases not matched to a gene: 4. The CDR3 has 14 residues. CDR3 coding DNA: TGTGCCAGCAGCCCCCGGACAGGGGGCTACGAGCAGTACTTC. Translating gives CASSPRTGGYEQYF.

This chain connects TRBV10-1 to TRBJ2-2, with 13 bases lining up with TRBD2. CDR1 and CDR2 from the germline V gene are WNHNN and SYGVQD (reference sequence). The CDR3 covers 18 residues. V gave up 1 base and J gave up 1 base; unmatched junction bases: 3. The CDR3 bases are TGCGCCAGCAGTGAGTGGGGGACTAGCGGGATGAACACCGGGGAGCTGTTTTTT. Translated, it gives CASSEWGTSGMNTGELFF.

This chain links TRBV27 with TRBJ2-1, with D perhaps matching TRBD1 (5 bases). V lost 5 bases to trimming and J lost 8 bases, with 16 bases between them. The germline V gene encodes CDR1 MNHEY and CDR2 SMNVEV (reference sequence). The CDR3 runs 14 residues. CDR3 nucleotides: TGTGCCAGCAGTGGGGCTGCTAGTTCCTATGAGCAGTTCTTC. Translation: CASSGAASSYEQFF.

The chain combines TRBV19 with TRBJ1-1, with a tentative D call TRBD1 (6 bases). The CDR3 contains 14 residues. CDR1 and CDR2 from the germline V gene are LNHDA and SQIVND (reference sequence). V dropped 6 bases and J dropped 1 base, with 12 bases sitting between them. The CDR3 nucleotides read TGTGCCAGTAGCGTCTCAGGGGCGAACACTGAAGCTTTCTTT. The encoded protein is CASSVSGANTEAFF. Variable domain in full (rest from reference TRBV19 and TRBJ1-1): DGGITQSPKYLFRKEGQNVTLSCEQNLNHDAMYWYRQDPGQGLRLIYYSQIVNDFQKGDIAEGYSVSREKKESFPLTVTSAQKNPTAFYLCASSVSGANTEAFFGQGTRLTVV.

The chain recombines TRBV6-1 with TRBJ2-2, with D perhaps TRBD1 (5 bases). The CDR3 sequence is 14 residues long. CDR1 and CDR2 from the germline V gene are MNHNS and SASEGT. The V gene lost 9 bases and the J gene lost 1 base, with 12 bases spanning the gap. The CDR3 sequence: CARTPRGNTGELFF. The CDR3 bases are TGTGCCAGGACGCCTAGGGGGAACACCGGGGAGCTGTTTTTT.

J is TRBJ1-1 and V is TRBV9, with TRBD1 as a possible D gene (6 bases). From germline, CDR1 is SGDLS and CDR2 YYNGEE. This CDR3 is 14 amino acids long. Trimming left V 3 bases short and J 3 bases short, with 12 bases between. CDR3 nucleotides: TGTGCCAGCAGCGCCGGGGGGGCGGACACTGAAGCTTTCTTT. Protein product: CASSAGGADTEAFF. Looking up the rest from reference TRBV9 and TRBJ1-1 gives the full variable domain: DSGVTQTPKHLITATGQRVTLRCSPRSGDLSVYWYQQSLDQGLQFLIQYYNGEERAKGNILERFSAQQFPDLHSELNLSSLELGDSALYFCASSAGGADTEAFFGQGTRLTVV.